The 18 T cell receptor beta chains below all came from one sample that was sequenced in a study of T cells in Graves' hyperthyroidism and ophthalmopathy. RNA transcripts gave rise to amplified TCR beta CDR3 regions. A set of HTBI primers served as the primers for a first-round RT-PCR of the TCR CDR3. TCRdb redid the calling of the multiplex PCR reads with MiXCR, one entry per CDR3 protein. The sample holds 600,000 or so distinct CDR3 sequences; under 20% are singletons and the top ten take 3.5% to 4%. The sample comprised blood. The receptors come from a woman aged 25 to 39 with Graves' hyperthyroidism.

This clonotype has more than one count but fewer than ten. The chain uses TRBV25-1 and TRBJ1-1; TRBD1 is a possible D gene (5 bases). This CDR3 contains 14 residues. Between the trimmed V and J ends, which lost 5 bases and 1 base, there was a span of 11 bases. The V gene's germline CDR1 is MGHDK and CDR2 SYGVNS. The chain's CDR3 is CASSPTVGNTEAFF. CDR3 DNA sequence: TGTGCCAGCAGTCCGACAGTGGGGAACACTGAAGCTTTCTTT. The whole variable domain, filled in from reference TRBV25-1 and TRBJ1-1, reads EADIYQTPRYLVIGTGKKITLECSQTMGHDKMYWYQQDPGMELHLIHYSYGVNSTEKGDLSSESTVSRIRTEHFPLTLESARPSHTSQYLCASSPTVGNTEAFFGQGTRLTVV.

The rearrangement joins TRBV28 to TRBJ2-1, with a possible D match to TRBD1 (6 bases). The CDR3 totals 16 residues. V was pared by 5 bases and J by 1 base, with 15 bases between. Germline values: CDR1 MDHEN, CDR2 SYDVKM. Written as DNA, the CDR3 is TGTGCCAGCAGTCCATACGGGACACTTTCCTACAATGAGCAGTTCTTC. This codes for CASSPYGTLSYNEQFF. Full variable domain (rest looked up from reference TRBV28 and TRBJ2-1): DVKVTQSSRYLVKRTGEKVFLECVQDMDHENMFWYRQDPGLGLRLIYFSYDVKMKEKGDIPEGYSVSREKKERFSLILESASTNQTSMYLCASSPYGTLSYNEQFFGPGTRLTVL.

This clonotype was detected ten times or more. The CDR3 is CASSQAETGHQYF. The CDR3 DNA reads as TGCGCCAGCAGCCAGGCCGAGACGGGACACCAGTACTTC. This rearrangement joins TRBV4-3 to TRBJ2-5; D possibly corresponds to TRBD1 (6 bases). Between the trimmed V and J ends, which lost 3 bases and 10 bases, there was a span of 15 bases. CDR1 and CDR2 (germline): LGHNA, YSLEER. This CDR3 contains 13 residues.

This clonotype has at least ten counts. This chain links TRBV12-3 or TRBV12-4 with TRBJ1-5; D is ambiguous. CDR3 size: 11 residues. Trimming left V 4 bases short and J 5 bases short, with 3 bases between. CDR3 bases: TGTGCCAGCAGTTCAGATCAGCCCCAGCATTTT. It codes for CASSSDQPQHF.

This clonotype was recorded many times. The chain uses TRBV6-1 and TRBJ1-1; 8 bases fit TRBD1. CDR3 length: 16 amino acids. V lost 5 bases, J lost 6 bases, and 14 bases stayed unmatched. Germline values: CDR1 MNHNS, CDR2 SASEGT. This CDR3 is CASSFRGRGLISEAFF. CDR3 coding DNA: TGTGCCAGCAGTTTCCGGGGCAGGGGGCTTATATCTGAAGCTTTCTTT.

This chain connects TRBV12-3 or TRBV12-4 to TRBJ1-5; tentatively, D is TRBD1 (5 bases). Trimming pared 7 bases from V and 0 bases from J, leaving 13 bases between. The CDR3 length is 15 residues. The CDR3 DNA is TGTGCCAGCACAAAGGGGCACCCTAGCAATCAGCCCCAGCATTTT. Its translation is CASTKGHPSNQPQHF.

The chain carries TRBV6-5 and TRBJ2-7, with D uncertain. V was pared by 0 bases and J by 3 bases, with 9 bases between. The CDR3 runs to 14 residues. Germline V gene lookup returns CDR1 MNHEY and CDR2 SVGAGI. This CDR3 is CASSYSADHYEQYF. As DNA, the CDR3 is TGTGCCAGCAGTTACTCGGCCGACCACTACGAGCAGTACTTC.

The chain joins TRBV6-5 to TRBJ1-3, with TRBD1 matching 8 bases. In germline, CDR1 is MNHEY, CDR2 SVGAGI. Unmatched junction bases numbered 9, after V lost 7 bases and J lost 4 bases. This CDR3 has 15 residues. CDR3 amino acids: CASTFDRGVGNTIYF. CDR3 in DNA: TGTGCCAGCACTTTCGACAGGGGCGTAGGAAACACCATATATTTT.

Ten or more counts support this clonotype. The rearrangement links TRBV7-2 to TRBJ2-7; D is unclear. The CDR3 covers 14 residues. Trimming cost V 0 bases and J 1 base, with 7 bases left between them. Germline assignment: CDR1 SGHTA and CDR2 FQGNSA. The CDR3 sequence: CASSLAHGSYEQYF. Written as DNA, the CDR3 is TGTGCCAGCAGCTTAGCGCATGGATCCTACGAGCAGTACTTC. The full variable domain, with the rest looked up from reference TRBV7-2 and TRBJ2-7, is GAGVSQSPSNKVTEKGKDVELRCDPISGHTALYWYRQSLGQGLEFLIYFQGNSAPDKSGLPSDRFSAERTGGSVSTLTIQRTQQEDSAVYLCASSLAHGSYEQYFGPGTRLTVT.

This clonotype was recorded many times. The V call is TRBV2, the J call TRBJ1-1; 8 nucleotides match TRBD1. The V gene end was trimmed by 10 bases and the J gene end by 3 bases; junction bases not matched to a gene: 7. This CDR3 spans 13 amino acids. Germline V gene lookup returns CDR1 SNHLY and CDR2 FYNNEI. The chain's CDR3 is CANAQGVHTEAFF. Written as DNA, the CDR3 is TGTGCCAACGCACAGGGGGTTCACACTGAAGCTTTCTTT.

The chain is built from TRBV7-2 and TRBJ1-2, with D perhaps TRBD1 (5 bases). The CDR3 length is 12 residues. Trimming left V 1 base short and J 6 bases short, with 6 bases between. Germline V lookup: CDR1 SGHTA, CDR2 FQGNSA. CDR3 loop: CASSLGRDGYTF. DNA for the CDR3: TGTGCCAGCAGCTTAGGCAGGGATGGCTACACCTTC.

The V call is TRBV2, the J call TRBJ1-2; unclear D gene. V lost 0 bases and J lost 8, with 19 bases in between. The germline V gene encodes CDR1 SNHLY and CDR2 FYNNEI. CDR3 length equals 16 residues. The CDR3 protein is CASSEATRALDNGYTF. The CDR3 region has the DNA TGTGCCAGCAGTGAAGCGACCCGGGCCCTAGACAACGGCTACACCTTC.

This clonotype was picked up many times. V usage is TRBV28 and J usage is TRBJ2-1; D may correspond to TRBD1 or TRBD2 (5 bases each). Germline V gene data show CDR1 as MDHEN and CDR2 as SYDVKM. Trimming shortened V by 2 bases and J by 4 bases, and 9 bases separated the two germline ends. The CDR3 is 14 amino acids. The CDR3 nucleotides are TGTGCCAGCAGTTTACGGGGCTCTTACAATGAGCAGTTCTTC. Translated, it gives CASSLRGSYNEQFF.

This clonotype was detected a few times. The gene calls are TRBV29-1 and TRBJ2-7, with TRBD1 matching over 9 bases. The germline gives CDR1 SQVTM, CDR2 ANQGSEA. The V and J ends lost 5 bases and 7 bases, in that order; junction bases with no gene match: 18. The length of the CDR3 is 16 residues. CDR3 coding DNA: TGCAGCGTTACTCCGGGACAGGGTAACCCTACTTATGAGCAGTACTTC. Protein: CSVTPGQGNPTYEQYF.

The rearrangement joins TRBV2 to TRBJ2-7; 8 positions agree with TRBD2. The length of the CDR3 is 14 residues. With V trimmed by 3 bases and J by 3 bases, 4 bases remained unmatched. Germline lookup yields CDR1 SNHLY and CDR2 FYNNEI. In nucleotides, the CDR3 is TGTGCCAGCAGTGAGAGAGCGGGAGTCTACGAGCAGTACTTC. Amino acids: CASSERAGVYEQYF.

This clonotype has a count of ten or more. The chain joins TRBV28 to TRBJ1-5; the D gene is possibly TRBD1 (6 bases). The length of the CDR3 is 18 residues. CDR1 is MDHEN, CDR2 SYDVKM, per germline. Trimming shortened V by 2 bases and J by 3 bases, and 20 bases separated the two germline ends. In DNA form, the CDR3 reads TGTGCCAGCAGTTTACCTCCAAGGGGGGAAACTTTCAATCAGCCCCAGCATTTT. Protein product: CASSLPPRGETFNQPQHF.

The V gene is TRBV6-5, the J gene TRBJ2-7, with TRBD1 matching over 9 bases. The length of the CDR3 is 14 residues. Trimming removed 4 bases from V and 6 bases from J; junction bases left unmatched: 7. Germline CDR1 reads MNHEY; CDR2 reads SVGAGI. CDR3 sequence reads: CASSLGTGFREQYF. The CDR3 nucleotides are TGTGCCAGCAGTTTAGGGACAGGGTTTCGCGAGCAGTACTTC.

The chain uses TRBV6-1 and TRBJ2-7; 11 bases align to TRBD1. Unmatched junction bases numbered 7, after V lost 6 bases and J lost 6 bases. The CDR3 loop spans 14 amino acids. Germline CDR1 and CDR2: MNHNS and SASEGT. The DNA for the CDR3 is TGTGCCAGCAGAGGTTCCGGGACAGGGGGCGAGCAGTACTTC. Translation: CASRGSGTGGEQYF.